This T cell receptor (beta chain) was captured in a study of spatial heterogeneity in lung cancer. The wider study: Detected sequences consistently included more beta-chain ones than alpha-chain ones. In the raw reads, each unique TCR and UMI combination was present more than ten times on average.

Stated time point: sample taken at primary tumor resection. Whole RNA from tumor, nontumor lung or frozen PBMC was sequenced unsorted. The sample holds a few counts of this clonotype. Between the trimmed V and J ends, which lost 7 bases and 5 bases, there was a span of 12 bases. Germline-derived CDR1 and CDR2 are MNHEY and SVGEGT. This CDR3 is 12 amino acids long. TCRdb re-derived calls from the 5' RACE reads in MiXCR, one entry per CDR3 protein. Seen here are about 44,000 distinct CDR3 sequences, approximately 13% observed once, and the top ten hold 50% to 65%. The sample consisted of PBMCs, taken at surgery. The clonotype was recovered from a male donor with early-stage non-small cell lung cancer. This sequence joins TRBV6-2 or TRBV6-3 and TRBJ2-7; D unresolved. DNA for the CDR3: TGTGCCAGCACGGATCGGGTTAACGAGCAGTACTTC. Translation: CASTDRVNEQYF.